The T cell receptor beta chain under discussion was sequenced for a study of cytomegalovirus exposure and HLA in healthy donors. The germline V gene has CDR1 SGDLS and CDR2 YYNGEE. The CDR3 totals 19 residues. With V trimmed by 3 bases and J by 2 bases, 17 bases remained unmatched. This clone was seen a handful of times. Its antigen is as yet unknown. 13 Jbeta primers and 60 Vbeta primers were used for the PCR. The method was immunoSEQ multiplex PCR; TCRdb's version includes in-frame clones alone and lacks a portion of them. Here the sample spans more than 130,000 clones, around 80% being singletons. Findings of the study overall: Later on, a genetic analysis was performed. It linked a missense variant in DCLRE1C with V- and J-gene trimming of TCR beta. Productive status was seen about 90% or about 30% of the time for most TCR beta V segments in an earlier analysis. Further analysis was carried out later, and it showed several of the most significant clusters appearing linked to common viral pathogens.

Sequenced sample: PBMCs. The sequence came from a male donor in good health and CMV-seronegative. The chain has TRBV9 and TRBJ2-3; 8 positions agree with TRBD2. The CDR3 DNA sequence: TGTGCCAGCAGCGCCCCTGGGCGGGGGGACCGAGGGTACACAGATACGCAGTATTTT. Its protein product is CASSAPGRGDRGYTDTQYF.